This entry lists 5 T cell receptor beta chains sequenced from one sample in a study of vaccination and CD4 T cells after COVID-19 (dated 2022 in TCRdb). The treatment or condition label here, explained by the study, means: approximately nine-day PBMC culture with coronavirus spike peptide pools or control peptides (ViraFEST assay). No cognate antigen is known for these TCRs. Receptor amplification or capture employed PCR. The run used an Illumina iSeq 100. TCR sequencing of DNA from cultured CD4+ T cells used the Oncomine TCR Beta short-read assay at the Johns Hopkins FTIC core. TCRdb handled the public reads itself, with Q25 trimming in fastp and clone calling in MiXCR, and kept productive beta chains. Each record represents a unique CDR3 protein, reported with the most common genes and DNA among its rows. The sample records just over 15,000 distinct CDR3 sequences, approximately 40% of which are singletons. Approximately 5.6% of the sample is in the top ten clones.

The sample consisted of CD4+ T cells from blood, cultured in vitro, taken before SARS-CoV-2 vaccination. All receptors derive from a human donor who had recovered from COVID-19.

The chain joins TRBV10-3 to TRBJ2-7, with 10 bases matching TRBD1. V was clipped by 9 bases and J by 7 bases; unmatched bases: 12. Germline CDR1 reads ENHRY; CDR2 reads SYGVKD. This CDR3 has 14 residues. The CDR3 coding sequence is TGTGCCATAGCGCAGACAGGGGGCAGTCGGGAGCAGTACTTC. Protein sequence: CAIAQTGGSREQYF.

By share of the sample, this clonotype is large (0.1 to 1%). V and J are TRBV20-1 and TRBJ2-6, with 9 bases lining up with TRBD1. The CDR3 is 18 amino acids. The J segment lost 0 bases and the V segment lost 6 bases, leaving 12 bases of the junction unmatched. CDR1 DFQATT and CDR2 SNEGSKA come from the germline V gene (reference sequence). CDR3 nucleotides: TGCAGTGCCACAGCATCGGGACAGGGCTTCTCTGGGGCCAACGTCCTGACTTTC. Translation gives CSATASGQGFSGANVLTF.

V and J are TRBV28 and TRBJ2-7; D is possibly TRBD1 or TRBD2 (5 bases each). V was shortened by 2 bases and J by 6 bases, with 8 bases between the two germline ends. Germline CDR1 and CDR2: MDHEN and SYDVKM. The CDR3 length is 12 residues. As DNA, the CDR3 is TGTGCCAGCAGTTTAATTGGGACCGAGCAGTACTTC. Amino acids: CASSLIGTEQYF. Drawing the rest from reference TRBV28 and TRBJ2-7, the complete variable domain is DVKVTQSSRYLVKRTGEKVFLECVQDMDHENMFWYRQDPGLGLRLIYFSYDVKMKEKGDIPEGYSVSREKKERFSLILESASTNQTSMYLCASSLIGTEQYFGPGTRLTVT.

This clonotype has more than one count but fewer than ten. This sequence joins TRBV20-1 and TRBJ1-2; no reliable D call. CDR1 DFQATT and CDR2 SNEGSKA come from the germline V gene (reference sequence). This CDR3 is 13 amino acids long. Trimming pared 6 bases from V and 4 bases from J, leaving 15 bases between. The CDR3 coding sequence is TGCAGTGCAGAAAGAAGGGTAATCTATGGCTACACCTTC. Protein: CSAERRVIYGYTF.

This chain uses TRBV6-1 with TRBJ2-3, with 8 positions matching TRBD2. In germline, CDR1 is MNHNS, CDR2 SASEGT. V lost 3 bases and J lost 3; bases outside the gene matches: 11. The CDR3 is 17 amino acids. CDR3 nucleotide sequence: TGTGCCAGCAGTGATAGCCCTCCGGGAGGGGTTACAGATACGCAGTATTTT. Translation: CASSDSPPGGVTDTQYF.